The rows below give T cell receptor beta chains drawn from one sample of a study of cytomegalovirus exposure and HLA in healthy donors. Sequenced by immunoSEQ multiplex PCR; TCRdb stores in-frame clones only, minus some. The sample shows 160,000 or so clones, approximately 80% of them seen only once. The specimen was PBMCs. All receptors derive from a man aged 25 to 40 in good health and CMV-seropositive. CDR3s include the opening cysteine and the closing phenylalanine or tryptophan. Each record gives: J gene, clone size, V gene, D gene, CDR3 protein, CDR3 DNA. A D gene is named only where the DNA matches it firmly. Clone size, where shown, is once, few, many, or a class for clones that have expanded.

J gene: TRBJ1-4
clone size: few
V gene: TRBV6-5
D gene: TRBD1
CDR3 protein: CASRGTGTNEKLFF
CDR3 DNA: TGTGCCAGCAGGGGGACAGGGACTAATGAAAAACTGTTTTTT

J gene: TRBJ2-2
clone size: -
V gene: TRBV9
D gene: -
CDR3 protein: CASSTGESPGELFF
CDR3 DNA: TGTGCCAGCAGCACTGGGGAGTCACCGGGGGAGCTGTTTTTT

J gene: TRBJ2-3
clone size: -
V gene: TRBV5-4
D gene: -
CDR3 protein: CASSREAGGTDTQYF
CDR3 DNA: TGTGCCAGCAGCAGGGAGGCAGGAGGCACAGATACGCAGTATTTT

J gene: TRBJ2-6
clone size: -
V gene: TRBV10-3
D gene: TRBD1
CDR3 protein: CAIIRSQAGGASGANVLTF
CDR3 DNA: TGTGCCATCATCCGCTCTCAGGCAGGGGGCGCGTCTGGGGCCAACGTCCTGACTTTC

J gene: TRBJ1-1
clone size: -
V gene: TRBV6-1
D gene: -
CDR3 protein: CASSGYRTNTEAFF
CDR3 DNA: TGTGCCAGCAGTGGATACAGGACGAACACTGAAGCTTTCTTT

J gene: TRBJ1-6
clone size: -
V gene: TRBV2
D gene: -
CDR3 protein: CASSARQVDNSPLHF
CDR3 DNA: TGTGCCAGCAGTGCTAGACAGGTAGATAATTCACCCCTCCACTTT

J gene: TRBJ1-2
clone size: -
V gene: TRBV6-1
D gene: -
CDR3 protein: CASALGHTGYTF
CDR3 DNA: TGTGCCAGCGCCCTGGGACATACTGGCTACACCTTC

J gene: TRBJ1-5
clone size: -
V gene: TRBV5-1
D gene: -
CDR3 protein: CAPLWWGHPKNRNQPQHF
CDR3 DNA: TGCGCCCCCTTGTGGTGGGGACACCCTAAAAATCGAAATCAGCCCCAGCATTTT

J gene: TRBJ1-2
clone size: -
V gene: TRBV28
D gene: TRBD1
CDR3 protein: CASISLGTGENGYTF
CDR3 DNA: TGTGCCAGCATTTCCCTAGGGACAGGGGAAAACGGCTACACCTTC

J gene: TRBJ2-7
clone size: -
V gene: TRBV7-9
D gene: TRBD2
CDR3 protein: CASSQAPTSGGAYEQYF
CDR3 DNA: TGTGCCAGCAGCCAAGCGCCGACTAGCGGGGGGGCCTACGAGCAGTACTTC

J gene: TRBJ2-3
clone size: -
V gene: TRBV4-1
D gene: -
CDR3 protein: CASSQVGRTDTQYF
CDR3 DNA: TGCGCCAGCAGCCAAGTCGGTCGCACAGATACGCAGTATTTT

J gene: TRBJ2-1
clone size: once
V gene: TRBV28
D gene: TRBD2
CDR3 protein: CASRPGTRGYNEQFF
CDR3 DNA: TGTGCCAGCAGACCCGGGACTAGAGGATACAATGAGCAGTTCTTC

J gene: TRBJ2-1
clone size: -
V gene: TRBV2
D gene: TRBD2
CDR3 protein: CASRPKPGGPNEQFF
CDR3 DNA: TGTGCCAGCAGACCAAAACCGGGGGGGCCGAATGAGCAGTTCTTC

J gene: TRBJ2-1
clone size: -
V gene: TRBV28
D gene: -
CDR3 protein: CASKGGVGYFF
CDR3 DNA: TGTGCCTCCAAAGGGGGGGTTGGTTATTTCTTC

J gene: TRBJ2-5
clone size: -
V gene: TRBV9
D gene: -
CDR3 protein: CASSYGTQHQETQYF
CDR3 DNA: TGTGCCAGCAGCTACGGGACACAACACCAAGAGACCCAGTACTTC

J gene: TRBJ2-7
clone size: -
V gene: TRBV27
D gene: -
CDR3 protein: CASSWAGSYEQYF
CDR3 DNA: TGTGCCAGCAGTTGGGCGGGGTCCTACGAGCAGTACTTC

J gene: TRBJ1-2
clone size: -
V gene: TRBV27
D gene: TRBD1
CDR3 protein: CASSLSGTGGRYGYTF
CDR3 DNA: TGTGCCAGCAGTTTATCCGGGACAGGGGGCCGATATGGCTACACCTTC

J gene: TRBJ2-7
clone size: -
V gene: TRBV2
D gene: TRBD1
CDR3 protein: CASRPRQGARLYEQYF
CDR3 DNA: TGTGCCAGCAGACCTCGACAGGGGGCGCGTCTCTACGAGCAGTACTTC

J gene: TRBJ1-2
clone size: many
V gene: TRBV19
D gene: -
CDR3 protein: CASTPNQVSYGYTF
CDR3 DNA: TGTGCCAGTACTCCAAACCAGGTTTCCTATGGCTACACCTTC

J gene: TRBJ1-4
clone size: -
V gene: TRBV5-6
D gene: -
CDR3 protein: CASSSFARRNEKLFF
CDR3 DNA: TGTGCCAGCAGCTCTTTCGCCCGTCGGAATGAAAAACTGTTTTTT

J gene: TRBJ2-5
clone size: -
V gene: TRBV7-3
D gene: TRBD2
CDR3 protein: CASSSSGDLQETQYF
CDR3 DNA: TGTGCCAGCAGCTCTAGCGGGGACCTTCAAGAGACCCAGTACTTC

J gene: TRBJ1-1
clone size: -
V gene: TRBV2
D gene: -
CDR3 protein: CASSETRQNTEAFF
CDR3 DNA: TGTGCCAGCAGTGAGACCAGACAGAACACTGAAGCTTTCTTT

J gene: TRBJ1-2
clone size: once
V gene: TRBV4-1
D gene: -
CDR3 protein: CASSPDGAGVANYGYTF
CDR3 DNA: TGCGCCAGCAGCCCAGATGGGGCAGGCGTAGCTAACTATGGCTACACCTTC

J gene: TRBJ1-5
clone size: -
V gene: TRBV28
D gene: -
CDR3 protein: CASSPSGGRGQPQHF
CDR3 DNA: TGTGCCAGCAGCCCTAGTGGGGGGAGGGGGCAGCCCCAGCATTTT

J gene: TRBJ1-6
clone size: -
V gene: TRBV19
D gene: -
CDR3 protein: CARLGRVTVSYNSPLHF
CDR3 DNA: TGTGCCAGATTGGGCAGGGTGACAGTCTCCTATAATTCACCCCTCCACTTT

J gene: TRBJ2-7
clone size: -
V gene: TRBV10-2
D gene: -
CDR3 protein: CASSEPDTDYEQYF
CDR3 DNA: TGCGCCAGCAGTGAGCCCGACACGGACTACGAGCAGTACTTC

J gene: TRBJ2-1
clone size: -
V gene: TRBV19
D gene: -
CDR3 protein: CASSKRGNEQFF
CDR3 DNA: TGTGCCAGTAGTAAAAGGGGAAATGAGCAGTTCTTC

J gene: TRBJ1-1
clone size: -
V gene: TRBV5-1
D gene: -
CDR3 protein: CASSPEAMLTEAFF
CDR3 DNA: TGCGCCAGCAGCCCGGAGGCGATGCTCACTGAAGCTTTCTTT

J gene: TRBJ2-1
clone size: -
V gene: TRBV7-9
D gene: TRBD1
CDR3 protein: CASSPQGAKIGYEQFF
CDR3 DNA: TGTGCCAGCAGCCCCCAGGGGGCGAAAATAGGCTATGAGCAGTTCTTC

J gene: TRBJ1-4
clone size: -
V gene: TRBV7-2
D gene: TRBD1
CDR3 protein: CASSLGRQGPSEKLFF
CDR3 DNA: TGTGCCAGCAGCTTAGGCCGACAGGGGCCTAGTGAAAAACTGTTTTTT

J gene: TRBJ2-7
clone size: -
V gene: TRBV6-4
D gene: TRBD2
CDR3 protein: CASSDSRRGLAGYEQYF
CDR3 DNA: TGTGCCAGCAGTGACTCGAGAAGGGGACTAGCGGGCTACGAGCAGTACTTC

J gene: TRBJ2-3
clone size: few
V gene: TRBV15
D gene: -
CDR3 protein: CATSIGADTQYF
CDR3 DNA: TGTGCCACCAGCATTGGGGCGGATACGCAGTATTTT

J gene: TRBJ2-3
clone size: once
V gene: TRBV11-2
D gene: -
CDR3 protein: CASSHRESTDTQYF
CDR3 DNA: TGTGCCAGCAGCCACCGGGAGAGCACAGATACGCAGTATTTT

J gene: TRBJ2-3
clone size: once
V gene: TRBV15
D gene: TRBD2
CDR3 protein: CATRRGLVSDTQYF
CDR3 DNA: TGTGCCACCAGACGGGGACTAGTTTCAGATACGCAGTATTTT

J gene: TRBJ2-5
clone size: -
V gene: TRBV7-2
D gene: TRBD1
CDR3 protein: CASSRQGFNPQETQYF
CDR3 DNA: TGTGCCAGCAGTCGACAGGGCTTTAATCCCCAAGAGACCCAGTACTTC

J gene: TRBJ2-2
clone size: -
V gene: TRBV2
D gene: TRBD2
CDR3 protein: CASSGTSGGNSGELFF
CDR3 DNA: TGTGCCAGCAGTGGGACTAGCGGGGGCAATTCCGGGGAGCTGTTTTTT

J gene: TRBJ2-5
clone size: -
V gene: TRBV29-1
D gene: TRBD1
CDR3 protein: CSVGQGISQETQYF
CDR3 DNA: TGCAGCGTTGGACAGGGGATATCCCAAGAGACCCAGTACTTC

J gene: TRBJ1-6
clone size: few
V gene: TRBV5-5
D gene: -
CDR3 protein: CASSLSGFNSPLHF
CDR3 DNA: TGTGCCAGCAGCTTGTCAGGGTTCAATTCACCCCTCCACTTT

J gene: TRBJ2-1
clone size: -
V gene: TRBV27
D gene: TRBD2
CDR3 protein: CASSSGGEQFF
CDR3 DNA: TGTGCCAGCAGTTCCGGGGGGGAGCAGTTCTTC

J gene: TRBJ2-5
clone size: -
V gene: TRBV10-1
D gene: TRBD2
CDR3 protein: CASSEAGGSQETQYF
CDR3 DNA: TGCGCCAGCAGTGAGGCGGGGGGATCACAAGAGACCCAGTACTTC

J gene: TRBJ1-1
clone size: -
V gene: TRBV27
D gene: -
CDR3 protein: CASSFSRNTEAFF
CDR3 DNA: TGTGCCAGCAGCTTCTCCAGGAACACTGAAGCTTTCTTT

J gene: TRBJ2-3
clone size: -
V gene: TRBV19
D gene: TRBD2
CDR3 protein: CASSTELAGGPSLRDTQYF
CDR3 DNA: TGTGCCAGTAGTACAGAACTAGCGGGGGGGCCTTCGTTACGAGATACGCAGTATTTT

J gene: TRBJ2-7
clone size: -
V gene: TRBV4-1
D gene: -
CDR3 protein: CASSPSGLPRREQYF
CDR3 DNA: TGCGCCAGCAGCCCCTCGGGACTCCCACGTCGAGAGCAGTACTTC

J gene: TRBJ1-5
clone size: -
V gene: TRBV2
D gene: -
CDR3 protein: CASKLAGSQPQHF
CDR3 DNA: TGTGCCAGCAAGCTCGCCGGGTCTCAGCCCCAGCATTTT

J gene: TRBJ1-5
clone size: few
V gene: TRBV30
D gene: TRBD1
CDR3 protein: CAWSTDRVLGQPQHF
CDR3 DNA: TGTGCCTGGAGTACAGACAGGGTATTGGGTCAGCCCCAGCATTTT

J gene: TRBJ2-2
clone size: -
V gene: TRBV4-1
D gene: -
CDR3 protein: CASSLAGGTGELFF
CDR3 DNA: TGCGCCAGCAGCTTGGCCGGGGGCACCGGGGAGCTGTTTTTT

J gene: TRBJ2-7
clone size: -
V gene: TRBV27
D gene: -
CDR3 protein: CASSAQISYEQYF
CDR3 DNA: TGTGCCAGCAGTGCTCAGATTTCCTACGAGCAGTACTTC

J gene: TRBJ2-5
clone size: -
V gene: TRBV5-4
D gene: TRBD2
CDR3 protein: CASSPGGAGGQETQYF
CDR3 DNA: TGTGCCAGCAGCCCTGGCGGAGCGGGGGGCCAAGAGACCCAGTACTTC

J gene: TRBJ2-7
clone size: -
V gene: TRBV11-2
D gene: -
CDR3 protein: CASSLGDIRPEQYF
CDR3 DNA: TGTGCCAGCAGCTTAGGGGACATTCGCCCCGAGCAGTACTTC